These 6 T cell receptor beta chains share one sample of origin, sequenced in a study of T cell repertoires in cytomegalovirus infection. MiXCR, run by TCRdb on the reads, gives a single entry per CDR3 protein. The repertoire holds approximately 350,000 distinct CDR3 sequences, nearly 35% seen once, with roughly 13% in the top ten. No antigen is known for these receptors. Source: cultured PBMCs, taken from culture after CMV antigen stimulation. The receptors shown here come from a human donor in good health (CMV status not recorded). Some clones in this sample may be carry-over from other donors' samples.

In its sample, this clonotype was seen many times. This chain connects TRBV7-8 to TRBJ1-1; 8 bases agree with TRBD1. CDR3 length: 19 residues. In germline, CDR1 is SGHVS, CDR2 FQNEAQ. After removal of 4 bases from V and 1 base from J, the junction contained 17 bases not matched to a gene. DNA of the CDR3: TGTGCCAGCAGCTCACGAACCTTACGACAGGGGAGCGCGAACACTGAAGCTTTCTTT. Residues: CASSSRTLRQGSANTEAFF.

The J gene is TRBJ2-5, the V gene TRBV2, with 8 bases aligning to TRBD1. The CDR3 is made up of 14 amino acids. Germline trimming cut 7 bases from V and 3 bases from J; bases unmatched to any gene: 7. Germline V gene lookup returns CDR1 SNHLY and CDR2 FYNNEI. CDR3 sequence: CASKTRTGKETQYF. CDR3 coding DNA: TGTGCCAGCAAGACGCGGACAGGGAAAGAGACCCAGTACTTC.

This clonotype was counted between two and nine times. This sequence joins TRBV6-2 or TRBV6-3 and TRBJ2-3, with D uncertain. Deletions cut 0 bases from V and 5 bases from J, with 12 bases between. The CDR3 covers 15 residues. The germline V gene has CDR1 MNHEY and CDR2 SVGEGT. The CDR3 reads CASSYSPDLGDTQYF. The CDR3 DNA follows: TGTGCCAGCAGTTACTCACCCGACTTGGGAGATACGCAGTATTTT.

J is TRBJ2-3 and V is TRBV28; 7 nucleotides align to TRBD2. This CDR3 spans 20 amino acids. V was clipped by 4 bases and J by 5 bases; unmatched bases: 24. Per germline, CDR1 MDHEN and CDR2 SYDVKM. CDR3 sequence: CASSYFYPSGRRTRGDTQYF. CDR3 sequence (DNA): TGTGCCAGCAGTTACTTTTACCCCTCAGGGCGGAGGACTAGAGGAGATACGCAGTATTTT.

This clonotype has only a few counts. This sequence joins TRBV11-3 and TRBJ2-2; D gene unclear. Trimming left V 3 bases short and J 7 bases short, with 9 bases between. This CDR3 has 13 residues. Looked up from germline, CDR1 is SGHNT and CDR2 is YENEEA. CDR3 sequence (DNA): TGTGCCAGCAGCTTTTATCCAGGCGGGGAGCTGTTTTTT. Its translation: CASSFYPGGELFF.

There are a few counts of this clonotype. The J gene is TRBJ2-7, the V gene TRBV7-2; 7 bases are shared with TRBD2. Trimming at V came to 3 bases and at J to 5 bases, leaving 10 bases not matched to a gene. Germline CDR1 and CDR2: SGHTA and FQGNSA. The CDR3 consists of 15 residues. The CDR3 reads CASSFSAGVPHEQYF. As DNA, the CDR3 is TGTGCCAGCAGCTTTTCTGCGGGAGTCCCCCACGAGCAGTACTTC.